Below, 20 T cell receptor beta chains from the same sample are listed, as sequenced in a study of cytomegalovirus exposure and HLA in healthy donors. TCRdb keeps only in-frame clones here, not all; method: immunoSEQ multiplex PCR. The repertoire holds fewer than 250,000 clones, with roughly 89% as singletons. The material sequenced was PBMCs. The receptor source for this set is a young man in good health and CMV-seronegative.

CDR3 protein: CASSPNSLRASNEKLFF. The CDR3, as DNA: TGTGCCAGCAGCCCTAACTCTCTGAGGGCTTCTAATGAAAAACTGTTTTTT. The V and J genes are TRBV7-6 and TRBJ1-4, with D uncertain. The CDR3 runs 17 residues. The V end lost 5 bases, the J end lost 3 bases, and 19 bases lay between the germline ends. Germline loops: CDR1 SGHVS, CDR2 FNYEAQ.

This chain uses TRBV29-1 with TRBJ1-5; D gene uncertain. Trimming removed 5 bases at V and 0 bases at J, with 8 bases between. This CDR3 has 13 amino acids. The germline CDR1 and CDR2 sequences are SQVTM and ANQGSEA. In DNA form, the CDR3 reads TGCAGCGTTTCAGAAAATAGCAATCAGCCCCAGCATTTT. It encodes CSVSENSNQPQHF.

This sequence joins TRBV28 and TRBJ2-7; tentative D call: TRBD1 (5 bases). Germline CDR1 is MDHEN and CDR2 is SYDVKM. V was clipped by 1 base and J by 2 bases, with 12 bases between them. The CDR3 covers 15 residues. In DNA, the CDR3 is TGTGCCAGCAGTTTATTATATGCCAGGGCCTACGAGCAGTACTTC. This encodes CASSLLYARAYEQYF. Filled out from reference TRBV28 and TRBJ2-7, the complete variable domain reads DVKVTQSSRYLVKRTGEKVFLECVQDMDHENMFWYRQDPGLGLRLIYFSYDVKMKEKGDIPEGYSVSREKKERFSLILESASTNQTSMYLCASSLLYARAYEQYFGPGTRLTVT.

The chain carries TRBV7-9 and TRBJ1-1, with D unclear. CDR1 is SEHNR and CDR2 is FQNEAQ in the germline V gene (reference sequence). The CDR3 contains 14 residues. Trimming removed 5 bases from V and 6 bases from J, with 16 bases in between. The CDR3: CASSPGPGGAEAFF. CDR3 sequence (DNA): TGTGCCAGCAGCCCAGGACCGGGCGGGGCTGAAGCTTTCTTT.

This chain uses TRBV4-1 with TRBJ2-3; TRBD1 aligns across 10 bases. V lost 1 base to trimming and J lost 2 bases; unmatched junction nucleotides: 12. Germline V gene data show CDR1 as MGHRA and CDR2 as YSYEKL. This CDR3 contains 19 residues. CDR3: CASSQAAQGQGLTTDTQYF. CDR3 DNA: TGCGCCAGCAGCCAAGCGGCCCAGGGACAGGGGCTCACCACAGATACGCAGTATTTT.

This rearrangement joins TRBV15 to TRBJ2-3; D is perhaps TRBD1 (6 bases). The germline V gene has CDR1 LNHNV and CDR2 YYDKDF (reference sequence). V lost 3 bases and J 0 bases, leaving 16 bases between the germline ends. This CDR3 has 17 amino acids. CDR3 in amino acids: CATSRAQGQTSTDTQYF. As DNA, the CDR3 is TGTGCCACCAGCAGGGCCCAGGGGCAGACTAGCACAGATACGCAGTATTTT.

This clone showed up just once. The V gene is TRBV12-5, the J gene TRBJ1-1; perhaps TRBD1 as D (6 bases). The germline V and J ends were trimmed by 6 bases and 6 bases, with 14 bases remaining between them. The germline CDR1 and CDR2 sequences are LGHNT and FRNRAP. This CDR3 comprises 13 residues. In nucleotides, the CDR3 is TGTGCTAGTGGGAATTCAGGGGCCCCTGAAGCTTTCTTT. Its translation is CASGNSGAPEAFF.

V and J are TRBV28 and TRBJ1-1, with D maybe TRBD1 (6 bases). The CDR3 loop spans 15 amino acids. CDR1 is MDHEN, CDR2 SYDVKM, per germline. V was cut by 5 bases and J by 1 base, with 14 bases left in between. The CDR3 DNA follows: TGTGCCAGCAGTACGCCGGTAGGGGGGAACACTGAAGCTTTCTTT. This sequence encodes CASSTPVGGNTEAFF.

In DNA form, the CDR3 reads TGTGCCAGTAGCCCGACAGGGGCCACAAACAATGAGCAGTTCTTC. The encoded protein is CASSPTGATNNEQFF. The rearrangement links TRBV19 to TRBJ2-1; 8 nucleotides align to TRBD1. Germline V lookup: CDR1 LNHDA, CDR2 SQIVND (reference sequence). Losses at the gene ends were 6 bases for V and 5 bases for J; bases not matched to a gene: 9. The length of the CDR3 is 15 residues.

The gene calls are TRBV21-1 and TRBJ1-2; the table's D call TRBD1 went unverified against the DNA. TRBV21-1 is assigned pseudogene status. This CDR3 is built from 15 residues. CDR3 region: CASSKSRSRLGGYTF. DNA for the CDR3: TGTGCCAGCAGCAAATCGAGATCCAGGTTAGGTGGCTACACCTTC.

This sequence joins TRBV6-5 and TRBJ2-1; 7 positions agree with TRBD2. The CDR3 length is 11 residues. The V gene's germline CDR1 is MNHEY and CDR2 SVGAGI. V shed 8 bases, J shed 14 bases, and the junction held 9 bases outside the gene matches. The chain's CDR3 is CASSSGTKEFF. The DNA of the CDR3 is TGTGCCAGCTCGTCCGGGACTAAGGAGTTCTTC.

The gene calls are TRBV2 and TRBJ2-2; D unclear. CDR1 is SNHLY, CDR2 FYNNEI, per germline. CDR3 size: 14 residues. Trimming pared 4 bases from V and 7 bases from J, leaving 13 bases between. CDR3 in amino acids: CASSGGGLSGELFF. In nucleotides, the CDR3 is TGTGCCAGCAGTGGAGGCGGCCTCAGCGGGGAGCTGTTTTTT.

V gene TRBV14 combines with J gene TRBJ1-2; D ambiguous. There are 14 residues in the CDR3. CDR1 is SGHDN, CDR2 FVKESK, per germline. V lost 1 base and J lost 2, with 8 bases in between. The CDR3 loop is CASSQGSGNYGYTF. CDR3 sequence (DNA): TGTGCCAGCAGCCAAGGCTCCGGGAACTATGGCTACACCTTC.

This clone came up a few times. The gene calls are TRBV9 and TRBJ1-2; the D gene is possibly TRBD1 (5 bases). CDR1 and CDR2 (germline): SGDLS, YYNGEE. The CDR3 has 14 residues. V gave up 3 bases and J gave up 4 bases, with 13 bases separating them. CDR3 amino acids: CASSATGTFYGYTF. The DNA for the CDR3 is TGTGCCAGCAGCGCCACAGGTACTTTCTATGGCTACACCTTC.

The rearrangement joins TRBV28 to TRBJ1-4; 7 nucleotides align to TRBD1. CDR3 size: 16 residues. Germline V CDR1 and CDR2: MDHEN, SYDVKM. Trimming took 6 bases from V and 0 from J; bases not matched to a gene: 7. CDR3 nucleotides: TGTGCCAGCAGCCGAGACAGGGCTGCAACTAATGAAAAACTGTTTTTT. It is translated as CASSRDRAATNEKLFF.

This sequence joins TRBV2 and TRBJ1-1; the D is unclear. Trimming stripped 3 bases from V and 12 bases from J, with 11 bases between. Per the germline V gene, CDR1 is SNHLY and CDR2 is FYNNEI. This CDR3 is 11 amino acids long. CDR3 protein: CASSDVSLSFF. The CDR3 bases are TGTGCCAGCAGTGATGTGAGCCTTTCTTTCTTT.

This clone was seen more than once but under ten times. The chain couples TRBV28 to TRBJ1-5; D not certain. V was pared by 7 bases and J by 3 bases, with 16 bases between. The CDR3 runs 15 residues. Germline values: CDR1 MDHEN, CDR2 SYDVKM. The CDR3 region is CASTSSAIANQPQHF. The CDR3 DNA follows: TGTGCCAGCACGTCATCGGCGATAGCCAATCAGCCCCAGCATTTT.

The rearrangement uses TRBV6-5 and TRBJ2-5, with D tentatively TRBD1 (6 bases). The CDR3 consists of 15 residues. Germline V gene lookup returns CDR1 MNHEY and CDR2 SVGAGI. Trimming took off 6 bases at V and 5 bases at J, with 19 bases between the two ends. Here the CDR3 DNA reads TGTGCCAGCAGCTCCTACAGGGCAACGGGGGAGACCCAGTACTTC. Amino acids: CASSSYRATGETQYF.

This clone showed up just once. CDR3 protein: CASSLSGERGYEQYF. In nucleotides, the CDR3 is TGTGCCAGCAGCCTCTCCGGGGAGCGGGGCTACGAGCAGTACTTC. The chain is built from TRBV7-2 and TRBJ2-7; 7 nucleotides align to TRBD2. The CDR3 has 15 amino acids. V dropped 5 bases and J dropped 3; count of bases not matched to a gene: 10. CDR1 is SGHTA, CDR2 FQGNSA, per germline.

This clone appeared a single time. The chain has TRBV7-9 and TRBJ2-5; 8 bases fit TRBD1. The CDR3 runs 14 residues. The germline gives CDR1 SEHNR, CDR2 FQNEAQ (reference sequence). With 4 bases clipped from V and 5 bases from J, the junction kept 6 bases outside the gene matches. For the CDR3, the DNA is TGTGCCAGCAGCTCCAGGACAGGGAGGGAGACCCAGTACTTC. This translates into CASSSRTGRETQYF.